This TCR beta chain comes out of a study of blood T cell repertoires in COVID-19. Turning to the study itself: PBMCs, B-cell-depleted T cells, or T cells were the source of the cDNA or gDNA that made up the material.

Original processing notes: Amplified reference gene primers provided the basis for estimating nucleated cell counts. Clones were read by immunoSEQ multiplex PCR, and TCRdb kept only the in-frame ones, dropping some. The DNA gave D and trimming, while V, J and clone size come from that table. The data hold some 37,000 clones, with approximately 81% observed a single time. The CDR3 runs 14 residues. Germline V gene lookup returns CDR1 ENHRY and CDR2 SYGVKD. The V gene end was trimmed by 5 bases and the J gene end by 2 bases; junction bases not matched to a gene: 2. Sequencing was performed on peripheral blood. This clonotype was obtained from a man older than 75 with active or convalescent COVID-19. The V call is TRBV10-3, the J call TRBJ2-7; 11 bases are shared with TRBD1. This CDR3 reads CAISSGQGAYEQYF. Written as DNA, the CDR3 is TGTGCCATCAGTTCGGGACAGGGGGCCTACGAGCAGTACTTC.